These 28 T cell receptor beta chains were sequenced from one sample in a study of blood T cell repertoires in COVID-19. The assay was immunoSEQ multiplex PCR, and TCRdb's table has in-frame clones only and misses some. The sample holds about 72,000 clones; about nine tenths are singletons and the top ten take under 13%. Sequences were obtained from peripheral blood. The receptors here all came from an older man with active or convalescent COVID-19.

This clone appeared once. This sequence joins TRBV6-6 and TRBJ2-1; 8 bases fit TRBD2. The germline V gene has CDR1 MNHNY and CDR2 SVGAGI (reference sequence). The CDR3 runs to 15 residues. V shed 3 bases and J 7 bases; nucleotides not matched to a gene: 8. In nucleotides, the CDR3 is TGTGCCAGCAGTTATGCCAGCGGGAGTGGTAATGAGCAGTTCTTC. Encoded protein: CASSYASGSGNEQFF.

The CDR3 loop is CASSLLWGGVEKLFF. DNA of the CDR3: TGTGCCAGCAGTTTACTGTGGGGAGGGGTGGAAAAACTGTTTTTT. The chain joins TRBV28 to TRBJ1-4; a possible D gene is TRBD1 (5 bases). With 2 bases removed from V and 8 bases from J, the gap between germline ends came to 15 bases. In germline, CDR1 is MDHEN, CDR2 SYDVKM. There are 15 residues in the CDR3.

The rearrangement links TRBV18 to TRBJ1-2, with D perhaps matching TRBD1 (6 bases). The V gene's germline CDR1 is KGHSH and CDR2 LQKENI. There are 15 residues in the CDR3. V lost 3 bases to trimming and J lost 6 bases, with 17 bases between them. The CDR3 region is CASSPTTRQGNGYTF. The CDR3 DNA reads TGTGCCAGCTCACCGACGACGAGGCAGGGGAATGGCTACACCTTC. Combining the CDR3 with reference TRBV18 and TRBJ1-2 gives the whole variable domain NAGVMQNPRHLVRRRGQEARLRCSPMKGHSHVYWYRQLPEEGLKFMVYLQKENIIDESGMPKERFSAEFPKEGPSILRIQQVVRGDSAAYFCASSPTTRQGNGYTFGSGTRLTVV.

The rearrangement joins TRBV7-2 to TRBJ2-7; TRBD2 aligns across 10 bases. Unmatched junction bases numbered 9, after V lost 6 bases and J lost 4 bases. CDR1 is SGHTA and CDR2 is FQGNSA in the germline V gene. The length of the CDR3 is 15 residues. The CDR3 sequence: CASRDVSGRKYEQYF. For the CDR3, the DNA is TGTGCCAGCAGAGACGTTAGCGGGAGGAAGTACGAGCAGTACTTC.

The chain combines TRBV6-6 with TRBJ1-2; 8 bases are a match to TRBD1. Germline V lookup: CDR1 MNHNY, CDR2 SVGAGI (reference sequence). J lost 7 bases, V lost 2 bases, and 9 bases had no gene match. The CDR3 runs to 15 residues. The CDR3 DNA reads TGTGCCAGCAGTTACCCCAGGGGGCCCTTAAGTGGCTACACCTTC. Protein: CASSYPRGPLSGYTF.

This clone was recorded only once. The chain employs TRBV5-1 and TRBJ2-1, with 9 bases matching TRBD1. V lost 3 bases and J lost 9; bases outside the gene matches: 13. Germline V gene data show CDR1 as SGHRS and CDR2 as YFSETQ. The CDR3 is 16 residues long. The CDR3 loop is CASSWPDRGESGEQFF. CDR3 coding DNA: TGCGCCAGCAGCTGGCCGGACAGGGGAGAAAGTGGTGAGCAGTTCTTC.

Only one count was recorded for this clone. The genes are TRBV30 and TRBJ2-5, with a possible D match to TRBD1 (5 bases). This CDR3 is 12 amino acids long. Looked up from germline, CDR1 is GTSNPN and CDR2 is SVGIG (reference sequence). V lost 4 bases to trimming and J lost 5 bases, with 11 bases between them. CDR3 nucleotides: TGTGCCTGGAACCAGGGTGGCGAGACCCAGTACTTC. Residues: CAWNQGGETQYF.

The chain combines TRBV29-1 with TRBJ2-2, with 15 bases that match TRBD2. The V gene end was trimmed by 4 bases and the J gene end by 7 bases; junction bases not matched to a gene: 4. CDR3 size: 15 residues. The germline gives CDR1 SQVTM, CDR2 ANQGSEA. CDR3 loop: CSVGPGLAGGGELFF. For the CDR3, the DNA is TGCAGCGTTGGCCCGGGACTAGCGGGGGGCGGGGAGCTGTTTTTT.

This clone is a singleton in its sample. The rearrangement links TRBV2 to TRBJ1-2; weak D call: TRBD1 (5 bases). CDR1 SNHLY and CDR2 FYNNEI come from the germline V gene. The CDR3 loop spans 13 amino acids. Trimming took off 8 bases at V and 6 bases at J, with 16 bases between the two ends. The CDR3 is CASHLWGGNGYTF. The CDR3 bases are TGTGCCAGCCACCTTTGGGGGGGAAATGGCTACACCTTC.

The V gene is TRBV28, the J gene TRBJ2-1, with 8 bases lining up with TRBD2. The CDR3 is 15 residues long. Germline loops: CDR1 MDHEN, CDR2 SYDVKM. Unmatched junction bases numbered 5, after V lost 6 bases and J lost 1 base. In DNA form, the CDR3 reads TGTGCCAGCAGCCGGGGGGGTGGGTCCTACAATGAGCAGTTCTTC. Translated, it gives CASSRGGGSYNEQFF.

The DNA of the CDR3 is TGTGCCTGGAGCCAGGGACAGATTAATTCACCCCTCCACTTT. Translating it yields CAWSQGQINSPLHF. The V gene is TRBV30, the J gene TRBJ1-6, with 7 bases lining up with TRBD1. After removal of 3 bases from V and 6 bases from J, the junction contained 5 bases not matched to a gene. Germline V gene sequence: CDR1 GTSNPN, CDR2 SVGIG (reference sequence). The CDR3 totals 14 residues.

The chain employs TRBV14 and TRBJ2-2, with D possibly TRBD1 on 5 matching bases. Germline CDR1 is SGHDN and CDR2 is FVKESK. The CDR3 consists of 15 residues. V gave up 3 bases and J gave up 3 bases, with 11 bases separating them. CDR3 loop: CASSQAGLHTGELFF. CDR3 DNA sequence: TGTGCCAGCAGCCAGGCAGGGTTGCACACCGGGGAGCTGTTTTTT.

The rearrangement joins TRBV19 to TRBJ1-5; tentatively, D is TRBD1 (6 bases). The CDR3 extends over 15 amino acids. The V and J ends lost 5 bases and 0 bases respectively, with 11 bases between them. From germline, CDR1 is LNHDA and CDR2 SQIVND (reference sequence). This chain's CDR3 is CASSLGGLSNQPQHF. The CDR3 DNA is TGTGCCAGTAGTCTCGGGGGGCTTAGCAATCAGCCCCAGCATTTT.

The rearrangement uses TRBV7-9 and TRBJ1-2; D is unresolved. V gave up 5 bases and J gave up 5 bases, with 9 bases separating them. Looked up from germline, CDR1 is SEHNR and CDR2 is FQNEAQ (reference sequence). This CDR3 region has 12 residues. The CDR3 DNA is TGTGCCAGCAGCGAAACAGTATATGGCTACACCTTC. Translated: CASSETVYGYTF.

This clone was recorded a few times. CDR3 nucleotides: TGTGCCAGCAGCAAGGACAGGTCCTATGGCTACACCTTC. This translates into CASSKDRSYGYTF. The genes are TRBV7-2 and TRBJ1-2; 7 bases align to TRBD1. The length of the CDR3 is 13 residues. The V gene end was trimmed by 5 bases and the J gene end by 4 bases; junction bases not matched to a gene: 4. The germline CDR1 and CDR2 sequences are SGHTA and FQGNSA.

The rearrangement links TRBV29-1 to TRBJ2-7; 12 bases are a match to TRBD2. CDR1 and CDR2 from the germline V gene are SQVTM and ANQGSEA. The CDR3 is 16 residues long. J lost 0 bases, V lost 5 bases, and 8 bases had no gene match. The CDR3 DNA follows: TGCAGCGTTAAGACTAGCGGGAGCGAAAGCTCCTACGAGCAGTACTTC. It codes for CSVKTSGSESSYEQYF.

The chain is built from TRBV5-1 and TRBJ2-7, with D possibly TRBD1 on 6 matching bases. This CDR3 contains 13 residues. Germline assignment: CDR1 SGHRS and CDR2 YFSETQ. The germline V and J ends were trimmed by 0 bases and 5 bases, with 9 bases remaining between them. The CDR3 loop is CASSLAGQNEQYF. The CDR3 region has the DNA TGCGCCAGCAGCTTGGCCGGACAGAACGAGCAGTACTTC.

The V and J genes are TRBV4-1 and TRBJ1-2, with 10 nucleotides matching TRBD1. Trimming took 10 bases from V and 6 from J; bases not matched to a gene: 5. The CDR3 totals 12 residues. Germline assignment: CDR1 MGHRA and CDR2 YSYEKL. CDR3 sequence (DNA): TGCGCCACCTTGGGACAGGGGCATGGCTACACCTTC. Residues: CATLGQGHGYTF.

The J gene is TRBJ2-1, the V gene TRBV4-1; D possibly corresponds to TRBD2 (5 bases). V shed 5 bases and J shed 5 bases, with 13 bases lying between them. Germline CDR1 is MGHRA and CDR2 is YSYEKL. The CDR3 runs to 14 residues. CDR3 loop: CASSRVGVDNEQFF. As DNA, the CDR3 is TGCGCCAGCAGCAGGGTGGGAGTAGACAATGAGCAGTTCTTC.

This rearrangement joins TRBV5-1 to TRBJ1-2, with a tentative D call TRBD1 (5 bases). The CDR3 loop spans 16 amino acids. V was cut by 4 bases and J by 10 bases, with 26 bases left in between. Germline assignment: CDR1 SGHRS and CDR2 YFSETQ. This CDR3 reads CASSPRPGVQEKFYTF. The CDR3 DNA is TGCGCCAGCAGCCCCCGTCCGGGGGTGCAGGAAAAATTCTACACCTTC.

The chain combines TRBV27 with TRBJ2-5; maybe TRBD2 (6 bases). From germline, CDR1 is MNHEY and CDR2 SMNVEV (reference sequence). Trimming shortened V by 3 bases and J by 2 bases, and 25 bases separated the two germline ends. CDR3 length: 19 residues. This chain's CDR3 is CASSFKYPRGSGAQETQYF. The CDR3 bases are TGTGCCAGCAGTTTTAAATACCCCCGTGGTAGCGGAGCACAAGAGACCCAGTACTTC.

The V and J genes are TRBV5-1 and TRBJ2-6, with D perhaps matching TRBD1 (6 bases). The CDR3 contains 14 residues. CDR1 and CDR2 from the germline V gene are SGHRS and YFSETQ. Between the trimmed V and J ends, which lost 6 bases and 3 bases, there was a span of 10 bases. The CDR3 DNA reads as TGCGCCAGCACCCAGGGGCGTGGGGCCAACGTCCTGACTTTC. Translated: CASTQGRGANVLTF. Looking up the rest from reference TRBV5-1 and TRBJ2-6 gives the full variable domain: KAGVTQTPRYLIKTRGQQVTLSCSPISGHRSVSWYQQTPGQGLQFLFEYFSETQRNKGNFPGRFSGRQFSNSRSEMNVSTLELGDSALYLCASTQGRGANVLTFGAGSRLTVL.

The chain uses TRBV10-3 and TRBJ2-3, with D possibly TRBD1 on 5 matching bases. Trimming removed 8 bases at V and 4 bases at J, with 10 bases between. Germline V gene lookup returns CDR1 ENHRY and CDR2 SYGVKD. The CDR3 extends over 12 amino acids. CDR3 DNA: TGTGCCATCGGTTTGGGGCCAGATACGCAGTATTTT. This gives the protein CAIGLGPDTQYF.

The chain carries TRBV19 and TRBJ2-7, with D perhaps TRBD1 (5 bases). The CDR3 contains 13 residues. CDR1 LNHDA and CDR2 SQIVND come from the germline V gene (reference sequence). Trimming cost V 5 bases and J 3 bases, with 11 bases left between them. CDR3 in amino acids: CASSGAGFYEQYF. CDR3 nucleotides: TGTGCCAGTAGTGGGGCAGGATTCTACGAGCAGTACTTC.

This chain links TRBV28 with TRBJ2-4, with D perhaps TRBD1 (5 bases). V lost 6 bases and J lost 6, with 12 bases in between. Per the germline V gene, CDR1 is MDHEN and CDR2 is SYDVKM. The length of the CDR3 is 13 residues. The CDR3 bases are TGTGCCAGCAGATTTGACCAGGGAAACATTCAGTACTTC. Amino acid sequence: CASRFDQGNIQYF. Complete variable domain (other parts from reference TRBV28 and TRBJ2-4): DVKVTQSSRYLVKRTGEKVFLECVQDMDHENMFWYRQDPGLGLRLIYFSYDVKMKEKGDIPEGYSVSREKKERFSLILESASTNQTSMYLCASRFDQGNIQYFGAGTRLSVL.

The chain links TRBV28 to TRBJ1-1, with TRBD1 identical over 7 bases. The germline CDR1 and CDR2 sequences are MDHEN and SYDVKM. The CDR3 has 15 residues. V shed 5 bases, J shed 1 base, and the junction held 7 bases outside the gene matches. The CDR3 DNA reads as TGTGCCAGCAGTCCGAACAGGGGCGAGAACACTGAAGCTTTCTTT. Its protein product is CASSPNRGENTEAFF.

The CDR3 bases are TGTGCCAGCAGTTTTTTGGGGACAGGGGGAGCGGAGACCCAGTACTTC. Amino acids: CASSFLGTGGAETQYF. The V gene is TRBV27, the J gene TRBJ2-5; TRBD1 matches 11 bases. The germline gives CDR1 MNHEY, CDR2 SMNVEV (reference sequence). The V gene end was trimmed by 3 bases and the J gene end by 5 bases; junction bases not matched to a gene: 8. CDR3 size: 16 residues.

The rearrangement joins TRBV9 to TRBJ2-7, with 9 bases that match TRBD1. The V gene's germline CDR1 is SGDLS and CDR2 YYNGEE. This CDR3 has 17 residues. Trimming at V came to 0 bases and at J to 3 bases, leaving 10 bases not matched to a gene. The DNA for the CDR3 is TGTGCCAGCAGCGTAGCTCCACTGGGACAGGGTGTCTACGAGCAGTACTTC. Translation: CASSVAPLGQGVYEQYF.